This is a list of T cell receptor beta chains from one sample in a study of beta chain features in type 1 diabetes. The assay was immunoSEQ multiplex PCR, and TCRdb's table has in-frame clones only and misses some. This sample has around 340,000 clones; roughly 8% occur once, and the top ten carry around 0.44%. The source material was central memory CD4+ T cells from blood. The receptor source for this set is a young woman in good health. Each CDR3 is given with its conserved first and last residue. D genes are given only for firm matches. A clone size is listed for some rows: how often the clone was seen (once, few, many), or a class if it is expanded.

clone_size: NA; d_call: TRBD1; j_call: TRBJ1-4; v_call: TRBV15; cdr3_aa: CATSRWTGGHEKLFF; cdr3_nt: TGTGCCACCAGCAGATGGACAGGGGGCCATGAAAAACTGTTTTTT
clone_size: few; d_call: NA; j_call: TRBJ1-1; v_call: TRBV6-5; cdr3_aa: CASSPLAGAGTEAFF; cdr3_nt: TGTGCCAGCAGTCCACTCGCGGGGGCTGGCACTGAAGCTTTCTTT
clone_size: few; d_call: NA; j_call: TRBJ2-1; v_call: TRBV10-3; cdr3_aa: CAISNGDFASYNEQFF; cdr3_nt: TGTGCCATCAGCAACGGGGACTTCGCTTCCTACAATGAGCAGTTCTTC
clone_size: few; d_call: NA; j_call: TRBJ1-1; v_call: TRBV4-1; cdr3_aa: CASSQDSMNTEAFF; cdr3_nt: TGCGCCAGCAGCCAAGACAGCATGAACACTGAAGCTTTCTTT
clone_size: few; d_call: TRBD2; j_call: TRBJ2-1; v_call: TRBV7-2; cdr3_aa: CASSPASGSYNEQFF; cdr3_nt: TGTGCCAGCAGCCCGGCTAGCGGATCCTACAATGAGCAGTTCTTC
clone_size: few; d_call: NA; j_call: TRBJ2-3; v_call: TRBV7-2; cdr3_aa: CASSSRRGADTQYF; cdr3_nt: TGTGCCAGCAGCTCCCGACGGGGAGCAGATACGCAGTATTTT
clone_size: NA; d_call: NA; j_call: TRBJ2-7; v_call: TRBV18; cdr3_aa: CASSPPSITYEQYF; cdr3_nt: TGTGCCAGCTCACCACCGTCGATCACATACGAGCAGTACTTC
clone_size: few; d_call: NA; j_call: TRBJ2-6; v_call: TRBV6-1; cdr3_aa: CASKASGANVLTF; cdr3_nt: TGTGCCAGCAAGGCATCTGGGGCCAACGTCCTGACTTTC
clone_size: NA; d_call: TRBD1; j_call: TRBJ2-5; v_call: TRBV27; cdr3_aa: CASRRQGVGETQYF; cdr3_nt: TGTGCCAGCAGGAGACAGGGGGTCGGGGAGACCCAGTACTTC
clone_size: NA; d_call: TRBD1; j_call: TRBJ1-5; v_call: TRBV6-5; cdr3_aa: CASSPSGNRGQPQHF; cdr3_nt: TGTGCCAGCAGTCCATCAGGGAACAGGGGGCAGCCCCAGCATTTT
clone_size: NA; d_call: TRBD2; j_call: TRBJ2-1; v_call: TRBV2; cdr3_aa: CASSAREGRNEQFF; cdr3_nt: TGTGCCAGCAGTGCGCGGGAGGGCCGCAATGAGCAGTTCTTC
clone_size: NA; d_call: TRBD2; j_call: TRBJ2-3; v_call: TRBV7-2; cdr3_aa: CASRLAPYSTDTQYF; cdr3_nt: TGTGCCAGCAGACTAGCGCCGTATAGCACAGATACGCAGTATTTT
clone_size: NA; d_call: TRBD2; j_call: TRBJ2-3; v_call: TRBV5-1; cdr3_aa: CASSIGTSPSTDTQYF; cdr3_nt: TGCGCCAGCAGCATCGGGACTAGTCCTAGCACAGATACGCAGTATTTT
clone_size: many; d_call: NA; j_call: TRBJ1-2; v_call: TRBV4-3; cdr3_aa: CASSHRTAYGYTF; cdr3_nt: TGCGCCAGCAGCCACAGGACAGCCTATGGCTACACCTTC
clone_size: few; d_call: NA; j_call: TRBJ1-2; v_call: TRBV6-5; cdr3_aa: CASSYQQGAANYGYTF; cdr3_nt: TGTGCCAGCAGTTACCAACAGGGCGCAGCTAACTATGGCTACACCTTC
clone_size: few; d_call: TRBD1; j_call: TRBJ2-7; v_call: TRBV4-2; cdr3_aa: CASSQESRRGYEQYF; cdr3_nt: TGTGCCAGCAGCCAAGAATCGCGCAGGGGGTACGAGCAGTACTTC
clone_size: few; d_call: TRBD1; j_call: TRBJ2-5; v_call: TRBV28; cdr3_aa: CASSLFPGGETQYF; cdr3_nt: TGTGCCAGCAGTTTATTCCCAGGGGGAGAGACCCAGTACTTC
clone_size: NA; d_call: NA; j_call: TRBJ2-1; v_call: TRBV7-2; cdr3_aa: CASSLRVGSSYNEQFF; cdr3_nt: TGTGCCAGCAGCTTAAGGGTGGGAAGCTCCTACAATGAGCAGTTCTTC
clone_size: NA; d_call: NA; j_call: TRBJ2-1; v_call: TRBV6-1; cdr3_aa: CASLGPSSYNEQFF; cdr3_nt: TGTGCCAGCCTAGGTCCAAGCTCCTACAATGAGCAGTTCTTC
clone_size: few; d_call: TRBD2; j_call: TRBJ2-1; v_call: TRBV11-2; cdr3_aa: CASSIQRGTNEQFF; cdr3_nt: TGTGCCAGCAGCATACAGCGGGGGACCAATGAGCAGTTCTTC
clone_size: many; d_call: NA; j_call: TRBJ2-3; v_call: TRBV7-9; cdr3_aa: CASSDTGGVTDTQYF; cdr3_nt: TGTGCCAGCAGCGACACCGGGGGAGTCACAGATACGCAGTATTTT
clone_size: few; d_call: TRBD1; j_call: TRBJ2-5; v_call: TRBV5-1; cdr3_aa: CASSSGQRLETQYF; cdr3_nt: TGCGCCAGCAGCTCGGGACAGAGGTTGGAGACCCAGTACTTC
clone_size: few; d_call: NA; j_call: TRBJ2-6; v_call: TRBV7-9; cdr3_aa: CASSLVDSSGANVLTF; cdr3_nt: TGTGCCAGCAGCTTAGTGGACTCCTCTGGGGCCAACGTCCTGACTTTC
clone_size: NA; d_call: NA; j_call: TRBJ2-7; v_call: TRBV6-1; cdr3_aa: CASSVAGTYEQYF; cdr3_nt: TGTGCCAGCAGTGTGGCAGGGACCTACGAGCAGTACTTC
clone_size: NA; d_call: TRBD2; j_call: TRBJ2-1; v_call: TRBV7-3; cdr3_aa: CASSLVKLTSGRSANEQFF; cdr3_nt: TGTGCCAGCAGCTTAGTAAAACTGACTAGCGGGAGGTCTGCCAATGAGCAGTTCTTC
clone_size: few; d_call: TRBD2; j_call: TRBJ2-5; v_call: TRBV5-1; cdr3_aa: CASSPTASGSQETQYF; cdr3_nt: TGCGCCAGCAGCCCGACGGCTAGCGGGAGTCAAGAGACCCAGTACTTC
clone_size: NA; d_call: TRBD2; j_call: TRBJ2-7; v_call: TRBV11-2; cdr3_aa: CASSSLAGLSYEQYF; cdr3_nt: TGTGCCAGCAGCTCCCTAGCGGGTCTCTCCTACGAGCAGTACTTC
clone_size: NA; d_call: TRBD2; j_call: TRBJ2-5; v_call: TRBV29-1; cdr3_aa: CSVGTSGSETQYF; cdr3_nt: TGCAGCGTGGGGACTAGCGGGAGTGAGACCCAGTACTTC
clone_size: NA; d_call: NA; j_call: TRBJ2-5; v_call: TRBV29-1; cdr3_aa: CSVGFREQETQYF; cdr3_nt: TGCAGCGTTGGGTTCAGGGAGCAAGAGACCCAGTACTTC
clone_size: NA; d_call: NA; j_call: TRBJ2-5; v_call: TRBV7-9; cdr3_aa: CASSLNSQETQYF; cdr3_nt: TGTGCCAGCAGCTTAAACAGCCAAGAGACCCAGTACTTC
clone_size: many; d_call: NA; j_call: TRBJ2-1; v_call: TRBV7-9; cdr3_aa: CASSPLDHNEQFF; cdr3_nt: TGTGCCAGCAGCCCGTTAGACCACAATGAGCAGTTCTTC
clone_size: NA; d_call: TRBD1; j_call: TRBJ1-2; v_call: TRBV27; cdr3_aa: CASRATGTASGYTF; cdr3_nt: TGTGCCAGCAGAGCTACCGGGACAGCTTCGGGCTACACCTTC
clone_size: NA; d_call: TRBD1; j_call: TRBJ1-2; v_call: TRBV6-6; cdr3_aa: CASSLTGALNYGYTF; cdr3_nt: TGTGCCAGCAGCTTGACAGGGGCGCTGAACTATGGCTACACCTTC
clone_size: few; d_call: NA; j_call: TRBJ1-5; v_call: TRBV15; cdr3_aa: CATSRGGSNQPQHF; cdr3_nt: TGTGCCACCAGCAGAGGAGGTAGCAATCAGCCCCAGCATTTT
clone_size: NA; d_call: NA; j_call: TRBJ2-1; v_call: TRBV15; cdr3_aa: CATSRESAGRSFNEQFF; cdr3_nt: TGTGCCACCAGCAGAGAGTCGGCAGGCCGTTCATTCAATGAGCAGTTCTTC
clone_size: few; d_call: TRBD2; j_call: TRBJ2-1; v_call: TRBV9; cdr3_aa: CASSASTSGRPGYNEQFF; cdr3_nt: TGTGCCAGCAGCGCTTCGACTAGCGGGAGGCCTGGGTACAATGAGCAGTTCTTC
clone_size: NA; d_call: TRBD2; j_call: TRBJ2-1; v_call: TRBV25-1; cdr3_aa: CASSVRASGSFYNEQFF; cdr3_nt: TGTGCCAGCAGTGTTCGGGCTAGCGGGAGTTTTTACAATGAGCAGTTCTTC